This entry lists 13 T cell receptor beta chains sequenced from one sample in a study of T cells expressing NK-cell markers. TCRdb processed the 5' RACE reads again and assigns one entry to each CDR3 protein, with no DNA. The repertoire table contains about 160,000 distinct CDR3 sequences. Sequenced: blood T cells: a sorted CD56 or NKG2C T cell subset, CD4+ or CD8+ T cells, or bulk PBMC T cells (not recorded which). These receptors all come from a woman aged 18 to 75 in good health.

The chain carries TRBV20-1 and TRBJ1-2; TCRdb calls TRBD1, which cannot be checked without DNA. CDR1 is DFQATT and CDR2 is SNEGSKA in the germline V gene (reference sequence). The length of the CDR3 is 13 residues. CDR3 in amino acids: CSARGQLDYGYTF.

The V and J genes are TRBV6-1 and TRBJ2-3; TCRdb returns TRBD2, unconfirmable since there is no DNA. The CDR3 loop spans 14 amino acids. Per germline, CDR1 MNHNS and CDR2 SASEGT. CDR3 in amino acids: CASSPVRATDTQYF.

The CDR3 region is CSARDLRDVNEKLFF. This sequence joins TRBV20-1 and TRBJ1-4; absent DNA, TCRdb's TRBD1 call cannot be checked. Germline V gene sequence: CDR1 DFQATT, CDR2 SNEGSKA (reference sequence). CDR3 size: 15 residues.

J is TRBJ2-2 and V is TRBV20-1. Germline V gene lookup returns CDR1 DFQATT and CDR2 SNEGSKA (reference sequence). The CDR3 totals 13 residues. The CDR3 region is CSARGVTTGELFF.

V gene TRBV28 combines with J gene TRBJ2-1; without DNA, the TCRdb call of TRBD2 cannot be checked. Germline V CDR1 and CDR2: MDHEN, SYDVKM. The CDR3 runs 14 residues. This chain's CDR3 is CASSLPAGGNEQFF.

This chain's CDR3 is CASKTGGGYSEKLFF. The V gene is TRBV12-3 or TRBV12-4, the J gene TRBJ2-2; the TRBD1 assignment by TCRdb is unverifiable without DNA. The CDR3 consists of 15 residues.

The rearrangement links TRBV6-1 to TRBJ2-7; TCRdb calls TRBD2, which cannot be checked without DNA. Per the germline V gene, CDR1 is MNHNS and CDR2 is SASEGT. CDR3 length equals 15 residues. CDR3 sequence: CASSTSGGNSYEQYF.

The chain links TRBV9 to TRBJ2-1; as DNA is missing, the TRBD1 call by TCRdb cannot be tested. Germline CDR1 reads SGDLS; CDR2 reads YYNGEE. The CDR3 contains 14 residues. The CDR3 sequence: CASSVGGTLNEQFF.

The chain combines TRBV29-1 with TRBJ2-3; TCRdb's assignment of TRBD1 cannot be checked, as there is no DNA. Looked up from germline, CDR1 is SQVTM and CDR2 is ANQGSEA. The length of the CDR3 is 14 residues. The CDR3 spells CSAGQGRGTDTQYF.

This chain joins TRBV18 and TRBJ2-7. CDR1 is KGHSH, CDR2 LQKENI, per germline. This CDR3 has 13 amino acids. CDR3 in amino acids: CASSPPMGGEQYF.

This rearrangement joins TRBV10-3 to TRBJ2-1; TCRdb gives TRBD2 as the D gene, but with no DNA this cannot be confirmed. Per the germline V gene, CDR1 is ENHRY and CDR2 is SYGVKD. There are 17 residues in the CDR3. Here the CDR3 reads CAISWGLAGGNNNEQFF.

The J gene is TRBJ2-2, the V gene TRBV4-1; the TCRdb D gene call, TRBD2, has no DNA to confirm it. Germline V gives CDR1 MGHRA, CDR2 YSYEKL. CDR3 length equals 16 residues. The CDR3 region is CASSSPSGSFTGELFF.

This chain links TRBV3-1 with TRBJ1-1. The CDR3 covers 13 residues. Germline V CDR1 and CDR2: LGHDT, YNNKEL (reference sequence). The CDR3 reads CASSRAGNTEAFF.